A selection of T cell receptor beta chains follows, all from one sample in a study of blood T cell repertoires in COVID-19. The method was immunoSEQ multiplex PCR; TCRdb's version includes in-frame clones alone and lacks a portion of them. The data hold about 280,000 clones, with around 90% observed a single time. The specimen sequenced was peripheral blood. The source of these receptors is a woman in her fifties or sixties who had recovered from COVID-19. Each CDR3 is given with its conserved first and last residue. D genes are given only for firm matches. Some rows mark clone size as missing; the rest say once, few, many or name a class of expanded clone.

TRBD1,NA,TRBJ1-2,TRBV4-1,CASSHPGTGGFFGGYTF,TGCGCCAGCAGCCACCCCGGGACAGGGGGCTTCTTTGGAGGCTACACCTTC
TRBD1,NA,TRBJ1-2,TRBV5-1,CASSPRGGDVVGYTF,TGCGCCAGCAGCCCGAGAGGGGGCGACGTGGTCGGCTACACCTTC
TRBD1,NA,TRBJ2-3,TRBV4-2,CASSLRSGRGPTDTQYF,TGTGCCAGCAGCCTCAGGAGCGGCAGGGGGCCCACAGATACGCAGTATTTT
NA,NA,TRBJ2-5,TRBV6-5,CASSPNILAGETQYF,TGTGCCAGCAGCCCGAATATACTAGCTGGAGAGACCCAGTACTTC
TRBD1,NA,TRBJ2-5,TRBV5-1,CASSLDGTGQETQYF,TGCGCCAGCAGCTTGGATGGGACAGGGCAAGAGACCCAGTACTTC
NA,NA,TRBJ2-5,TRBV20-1,CSASMAGQETQYF,TGCAGTGCTAGTATGGCGGGACAAGAGACCCAGTACTTC
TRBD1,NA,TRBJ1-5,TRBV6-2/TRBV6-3,CASSPGQGFNQPQHF,TGTGCCAGCAGTCCGGGACAGGGGTTCAATCAGCCCCAGCATTTT
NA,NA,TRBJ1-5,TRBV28,CASNSEGPQHF,TGTGCCAGCAACTCAGAGGGGCCCCAGCATTTT
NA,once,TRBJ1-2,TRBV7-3,CASSLRGLDGYTF,TGTGCCAGCAGCTTAAGGGGCCTTGATGGCTACACCTTC
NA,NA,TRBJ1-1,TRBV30,CASGPDTEAFF,TGTGCCTCGGGTCCAGACACTGAAGCTTTCTTT
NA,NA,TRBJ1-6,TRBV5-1,CASSFGRGGYGSPLHF,TGCGCCAGCAGCTTCGGTAGAGGAGGGTACGGTTCACCCCTCCACTTT
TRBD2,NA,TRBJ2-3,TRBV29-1,CSVVGTSGSDDTQYF,TGCAGCGTCGTGGGGACTAGCGGGAGCGACGATACGCAGTATTTT
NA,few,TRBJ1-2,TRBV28,CASSLGAKESGYTF,TGTGCCAGCAGTTTAGGGGCGAAGGAAAGTGGCTACACCTTC
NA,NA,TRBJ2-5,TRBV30,CAWSRRGQETQYF,TGTGCCTGGAGTCGGAGAGGGCAAGAGACCCAGTACTTC
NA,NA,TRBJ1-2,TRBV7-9,CASKLGSRATYGYTF,TGTGCCAGCAAGCTAGGCTCCAGGGCGACCTATGGCTACACCTTC
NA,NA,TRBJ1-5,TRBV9,CASSGGDSNQPQHF,TGTGCCAGCAGCGGGGGGGACAGCAATCAGCCCCAGCATTTT
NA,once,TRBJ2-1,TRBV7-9,CASSFRDEQFF,TGTGCCAGCAGCTTCCGGGATGAGCAGTTCTTC
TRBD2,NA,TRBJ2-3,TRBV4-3,CASSQDPLAGVTDTQYF,TGCGCCAGCAGCCAAGATCCACTAGCGGGGGTCACAGATACGCAGTATTTT
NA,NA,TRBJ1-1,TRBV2,CASSGRGWGEAFF,TGTGCCAGCAGTGGCCGGGGGTGGGGTGAAGCTTTCTTT
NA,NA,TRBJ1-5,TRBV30,CAWSRGLSNQPQHF,TGTGCCTGGAGTCGAGGACTTAGCAATCAGCCCCAGCATTTT
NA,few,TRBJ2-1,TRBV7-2,CASRASGTSYNEQFF,TGTGCCAGCAGGGCGAGCGGAACATCCTACAATGAGCAGTTCTTC
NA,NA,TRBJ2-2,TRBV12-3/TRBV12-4,CASSLNSGELFF,TGTGCCAGCTCTCTAAATTCGGGGGAGCTGTTTTTT
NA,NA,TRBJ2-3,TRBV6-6,CASSYSSRASTDTQYF,TGTGCCAGCAGTTACTCATCGCGGGCTAGCACAGATACGCAGTATTTT
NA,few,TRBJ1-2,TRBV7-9,CASSLVTDSLNYGYTF,TGTGCCAGCAGCTTAGTTACAGACAGTCTAAACTATGGCTACACCTTC
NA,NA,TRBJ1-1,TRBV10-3,CAISVQGPNTEAFF,TGTGCCATCAGTGTACAGGGCCCGAACACTGAAGCTTTCTTT
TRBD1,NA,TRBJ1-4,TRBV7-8,CASSSTGTANEKLFF,TGTGCCAGCAGCTCCACCGGGACAGCTAATGAAAAACTGTTTTTT
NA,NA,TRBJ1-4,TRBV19,CASSNPWTAVSEKLFF,TGTGCCAGTAGTAATCCTTGGACAGCCGTGAGTGAAAAACTGTTTTTT
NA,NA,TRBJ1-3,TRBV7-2,CASSPQGNTIYF,TGTGCCAGCAGCCCCCAGGGAAACACCATATATTTT
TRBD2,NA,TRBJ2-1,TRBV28,CASGSGTTYNEQFF,TGTGCTTCGGGTAGCGGGACCACCTACAATGAGCAGTTCTTC
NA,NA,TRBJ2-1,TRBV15,CATSRGTYNEQFF,TGTGCCACCAGCAGAGGCACTTACAATGAGCAGTTCTTC
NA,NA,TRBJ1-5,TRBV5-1,CASSFASRGRGNQPQHF,TGCGCCAGCAGCTTCGCCTCCAGGGGACGGGGCAATCAGCCCCAGCATTTT
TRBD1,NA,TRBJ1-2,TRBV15,CATSRALRDSSPPGYTF,TGTGCCACCAGCAGAGCCCTCCGGGACAGCTCTCCCCCGGGCTACACCTTC
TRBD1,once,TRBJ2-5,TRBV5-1,CATQGDTQETQYF,TGCGCCACCCAGGGGGACACCCAAGAGACCCAGTACTTC
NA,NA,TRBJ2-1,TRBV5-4,CASSLGIRNSQQFF,TGTGCCAGCAGCTTGGGCATCCGTAACTCTCAGCAGTTCTTC
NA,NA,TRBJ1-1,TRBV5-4,CASSYGRGNTEAFF,TGTGCCAGCAGCTACGGACGGGGGAACACTGAAGCTTTCTTT
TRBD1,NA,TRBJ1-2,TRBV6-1,CASSGQGAAFMNYGYTF,TGTGCCAGCAGTGGACAGGGCGCCGCTTTTATGAACTATGGCTACACCTTC
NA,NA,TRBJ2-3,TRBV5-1,CASSEQDTQYF,TGCGCCAGCAGTGAGCAAGATACGCAGTATTTT
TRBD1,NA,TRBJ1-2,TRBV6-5,CASSTRGQLNYGYTF,TGTGCCAGCAGTACCCGGGGACAGTTGAACTATGGCTACACCTTC
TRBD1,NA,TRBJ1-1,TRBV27,CASSFSGGGNTEAFF,TGTGCCAGCAGTTTTTCAGGGGGTGGAAACACTGAAGCTTTCTTT
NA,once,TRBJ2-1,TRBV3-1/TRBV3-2,CASSQDPSAGEQFF,TGTGCCAGCAGCCAAGATCCTAGCGCAGGTGAGCAGTTCTTC
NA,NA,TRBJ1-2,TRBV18,CASSPLHDYGYTF,TGTGCCAGCTCACCACTACATGACTATGGCTACACCTTC
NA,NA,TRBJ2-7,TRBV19,CASSISLGPSYEQYF,TGTGCCAGTAGTATTAGCTTGGGGCCCTCCTACGAGCAGTACTTC
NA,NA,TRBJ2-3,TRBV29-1,CSVGFAVTDTQYF,TGCAGCGTTGGCTTTGCGGTCACAGATACGCAGTATTTT
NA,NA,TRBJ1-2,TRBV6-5,CASRGPGTNYGYTF,TGTGCCAGCAGGGGCCCGGGAACCAACTATGGCTACACCTTC
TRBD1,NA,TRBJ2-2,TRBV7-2,CASRLNRGSGELFF,TGTGCCAGCAGGCTGAACAGGGGTTCCGGGGAGCTGTTTTTT
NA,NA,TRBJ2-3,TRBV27,CASTTGISTDTQYF,TGTGCCAGCACGACCGGGATTAGCACAGATACGCAGTATTTT
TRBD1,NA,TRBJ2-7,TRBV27,CASSYFQGDEQYF,TGTGCCAGCAGTTATTTCCAGGGGGACGAGCAGTACTTC
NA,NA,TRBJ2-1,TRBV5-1,CASSLPGNEQFF,TGCGCCAGCAGCTTGCCGGGCAATGAGCAGTTCTTC
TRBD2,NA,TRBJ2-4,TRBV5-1,CASSPQLAGGGNIQYF,TGCGCCAGCAGCCCCCAACTAGCGGGAGGCGGCAACATTCAGTACTTC
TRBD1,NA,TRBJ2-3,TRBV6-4,CASSEGQGADTQYF,TGTGCCAGCAGTGAGGGACAGGGGGCGGATACGCAGTATTTT
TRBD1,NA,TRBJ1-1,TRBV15,CATSRARTGATEAFF,TGTGCCACCAGCAGGGCGCGGACAGGGGCCACTGAAGCTTTCTTT
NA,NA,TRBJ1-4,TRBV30,CAWTGSRPNEKLFF,TGTGCCTGGACAGGCTCCCGACCGAATGAAAAACTGTTTTTT
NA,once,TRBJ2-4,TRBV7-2,CASSPMSAKNIQYF,TGTGCCAGCAGCCCAATGAGTGCCAAAAACATTCAGTACTTC
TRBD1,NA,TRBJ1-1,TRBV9,CASSVSIRGRGDTEAFF,TGTGCCAGCAGCGTATCCATCCGTGGCAGGGGGGATACTGAAGCTTTCTTT
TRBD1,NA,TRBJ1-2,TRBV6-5,CASSSWTGGDGYTF,TGTGCCAGCAGCTCTTGGACAGGGGGCGATGGCTACACCTTC
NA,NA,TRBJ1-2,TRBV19,CASSMGLRLADGYGYTF,TGTGCCAGTAGTATGGGGCTCAGGTTAGCGGATGGATATGGCTACACCTTC
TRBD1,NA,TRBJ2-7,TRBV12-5,CASGRDSYEQYF,TGTGCTAGTGGACGGGACAGCTACGAGCAGTACTTC
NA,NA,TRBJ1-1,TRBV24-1,CATSDLLATEAFF,TGTGCCACCAGTGATTTACTAGCGACTGAAGCTTTCTTT
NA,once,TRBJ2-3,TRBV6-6,CASSSSYTDTQYF,TGTGCCAGCAGTTCCTCCTACACAGATACGCAGTATTTT
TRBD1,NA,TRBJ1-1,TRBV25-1,CASSVKTGSEAFF,TGTGCCAGCAGTGTTAAGACAGGGTCTGAAGCTTTCTTT